The source of this T cell receptor beta chain is a study of CD8 T cells in Susac syndrome. With 6 bases removed from V and 9 bases from J, the gap between germline ends came to 18 bases. CDR1 is SEHNR, CDR2 FQNEAQ, per germline (reference sequence). CDR3 size: 15 residues. Random hexamers were used to reverse transcribe an amount of about 0.45 to 1 ug RNA. An immunoSEQ multiplex PCR amplified TCR beta CDR3 over 54 Vbeta and 13 Jbeta. In TCRdb, the immunoSEQ multiplex PCR reads were re-called with MiXCR into one record per CDR3 protein. The table records approximately 150,000 distinct CDR3 sequences, roughly 80% of them present only once. In its sample, this clonotype was seen once.

The clonotype comes from a human donor with multiple sclerosis. The V and J genes are TRBV7-9 and TRBJ1-6; D gene unclear. Material for sequencing was CD8+ T cells from PBMCs. The CDR3 DNA reads as TGTGCCAGCAGGGACGGAGGGAAAGTTGCTTCACCCCTCCACTTT. It is translated as CASRDGGKVASPLHF. Based on the CDR3 plus reference TRBV7-9 and TRBJ1-6, the full variable domain is DTGVSQNPRHKITKRGQNVTFRCDPISEHNRLYWYRQTLGQGPEFLTYFQNEAQLEKSRLLSDRFSAERPKGSFSTLEIQRTEQGDSAMYLCASRDGGKVASPLHFGNGTRLTVT.